This TCR beta chain appears in the sequencing data of a study of blood T cell repertoires in COVID-19. Turning to the study itself: T cells, B-cell-depleted T cells, or PBMCs provided the cDNA or gDNA that served as material.

Germline V gene sequence: CDR1 MGHRA, CDR2 YSYEKL. CDR3 length: 15 amino acids. V lost 6 bases, J lost 4 bases, and 18 bases lay in between. The repertoire was sequenced with immunoSEQ multiplex PCR; TCRdb's copy has only in-frame clones and lacks some. The sample shows tens of thousands of clones, roughly 90% of them seen only once. This clonotype was obtained from a man aged 45 to 65 with active COVID-19. The V call is TRBV4-1, the J call TRBJ1-2; tentative D call: TRBD1 (6 bases). The specimen was peripheral blood. The CDR3 spells CASSQTGPTTYGYTF. For the CDR3, the DNA is TGCGCCAGCAGTCAAACAGGGCCGACTACCTATGGCTACACCTTC.